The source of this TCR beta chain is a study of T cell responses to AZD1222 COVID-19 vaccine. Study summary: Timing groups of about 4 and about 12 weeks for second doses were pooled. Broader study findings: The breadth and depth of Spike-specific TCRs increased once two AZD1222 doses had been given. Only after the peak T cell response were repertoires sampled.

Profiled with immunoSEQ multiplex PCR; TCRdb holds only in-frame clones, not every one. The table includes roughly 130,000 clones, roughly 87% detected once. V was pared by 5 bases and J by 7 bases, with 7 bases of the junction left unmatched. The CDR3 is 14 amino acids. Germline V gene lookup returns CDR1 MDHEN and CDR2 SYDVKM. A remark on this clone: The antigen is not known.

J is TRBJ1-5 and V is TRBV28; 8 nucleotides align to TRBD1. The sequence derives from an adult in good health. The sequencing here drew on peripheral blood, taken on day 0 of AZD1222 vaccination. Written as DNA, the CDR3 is TGTGCCAGCAGTAGGGGACAGGCCGGGCAGCCCCAGCATTTT. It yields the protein CASSRGQAGQPQHF. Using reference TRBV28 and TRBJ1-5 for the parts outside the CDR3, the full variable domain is DVKVTQSSRYLVKRTGEKVFLECVQDMDHENMFWYRQDPGLGLRLIYFSYDVKMKEKGDIPEGYSVSREKKERFSLILESASTNQTSMYLCASSRGQAGQPQHFGDGTRLSIL.